The 23 T cell receptor gamma chains reported below all come from one sample, sequenced in a study of γδ T cells in repeated Plasmodium falciparum infection. With CATT, TCRdb re-called clones from the multiplex PCR reads. This table holds approximately 26,000 gamma-chain clones, under 3% found once. Gammadelta T cells were flow-sorted from PBMC into Vgamma9/Vdelta2+ and Vdelta2-negative populations for bulk analysis. Sequencing input: gamma-delta T cells from blood. Source of these receptors: a pool of human donors (malaria-infected and uninfected, not separated).

This clone has ten or more counts. The rearrangement links TRGV9 to TRGJ1 or TRGJ2. CDR3 length: 15 residues. The V segment lost 1 base and the J segment 5 bases; nucleotides outside the gene matches: 11. CDR1 and CDR2 (germline): GITISATS, ISYDGTV (reference sequence). For the CDR3, the DNA is TGTGCCTTGTGGGAGGTCAAAATTTTAAATTATAAGAAACTCTTT. Its translation is CALWEVKILNYKKLF.

The table lists this clone with many counts. An end of the junction does not agree with germline; a read error may underlie this. The genes are TRGV2 and TRGJ1 or TRGJ2. There are 13 residues in the CDR3. CDR1 and CDR2 (germline): EGSNGY, YDSYNSKV. The CDR3 region has the DNA TGTGCCACCTGGGACGGGCGTCATTATAGGAAACTCTTT. Encoded protein: CATWDGRHYRKLF.

This clone was observed many times. This DNA's translation and the protein TCRdb lists, from a much larger clone, do not match at residue 10, likely due to a read error; the protein shown is translated from the DNA. V is TRGV4 and J is TRGJ1 or TRGJ2. TCRdb lists no J gene, so it was determined here by aligning the DNA to germline. The V segment lost 5 bases and the J segment 8 bases; nucleotides outside the gene matches: 15. This CDR3 is 14 amino acids long. In germline, CDR1 is EGSTGY, CDR2 YDSYTSSV. CDR3 residues: CATWAPVGGNKKLF. CDR3 nucleotides: TGTGCCACCTGGGCCCCGGTCGGAGGCAATAAGAAACTCTTT.

The table lists this clone with a few counts. For this DNA, TCRdb reports the protein of a much larger clone, which diverges at residue 11, most likely from a read error; the protein presented here is translated directly from the DNA. The V and J genes are TRGV4 and TRGJ1 or TRGJ2. The J gene is absent in TCRdb and was assigned here via DNA matching to germline. The CDR3 covers 14 residues. CDR1 and CDR2 from the germline V gene are EGSTGY and YDSYTSSV. The CDR3 loop reads CATWGDQGYYRKLF. The CDR3 DNA reads TGTGCCACCTGGGGGGACCAGGGTTATTATAGGAAACTCTTT.

Details on this clone: The likely explanation is a read error, given a far larger clone one base away. Other nucleotide sequences in the sample specify the same CDR3. The chain employs TRGV2 and TRGJ1 or TRGJ2. The J gene, not given by TCRdb, was assigned here from a germline match of the nucleotide sequence. From germline, CDR1 is EGSNGY and CDR2 YDSYNSKV. The CDR3 spans 14 residues. The CDR3 loop is CATWDGRVSYKKLF. For the CDR3, the DNA is TGTGCTACCTGGGACGGGCGGGTTTCTTATAAGAAACTCTTT.

In this sample, this clone turned up a few times. Possible read error: a much larger clone is one base away. This chain uses TRGV2 with TRGJ1 or TRGJ2. The J gene, missing from TCRdb, was assigned here through DNA to germline matching. In germline, CDR1 is EGSNGY, CDR2 YDSYNSKV. The CDR3 extends over 15 amino acids. The CDR3 DNA reads as TGTGCCACCTGGGACGGGCCCGTGATCGGTTATAGGAAACTCTTT. It specifies CATWDGPVIGYRKLF.

Sample share makes this clone medium-sized. The sample holds other DNA sequences that translate to the same CDR3. The rearrangement links TRGV9 to TRGJ1 or TRGJ2. CDR1 is GITISATS, CDR2 ISYDGTV, per germline (reference sequence). The CDR3 loop spans 13 amino acids. Germline trimming cut 0 bases from V and 16 bases from J; bases unmatched to any gene: 15. CDR3 amino acids: CALWEVPPAIGLF. The CDR3 region has the DNA TGTGCCTTGTGGGAGGTGCCGCCCGCGATTGGTCTCTTT.

Many counts were recorded for this clone. The chain is built from TRGV5 and TRGJ1 or TRGJ2. TCRdb leaves out the J gene; it was filled in here by matching the DNA to germline. CDR1 is VINAFY, CDR2 YDVSNSKD, per germline. The CDR3 loop spans 15 amino acids. Trimming at V came to 0 bases and at J to 4 bases, leaving 9 bases not matched to a gene. The CDR3 region is CATWDRGLTYYKKLF. The CDR3 bases are TGTGCCACCTGGGACAGGGGCCTCACCTATTATAAGAAACTCTTT.

Points on this clone: TCRdb's protein, taken from a much larger clone, differs from this DNA's translation at residue 9, likely owing to a read error; the protein displayed comes from the DNA. The chain employs TRGV4 and TRGJ1 or TRGJ2. Matching the DNA to germline supplied the J gene, which TCRdb does not give. Unmatched junction bases numbered 6, after V lost 0 bases and J lost 4 bases. Germline V gene sequence: CDR1 EGSTGY, CDR2 YDSYTSSV. The CDR3 runs 14 residues. Here the CDR3 reads CATWDGRVYYKKLF. CDR3 DNA: TGTGCCACCTGGGATGGGCGGGTGTATTATAAGAAACTCTTT.

Ten or more counts support this clone. The likely explanation is a read error, given a far larger clone one base away. The chain has TRGV4 and TRGJ1 or TRGJ2. Here the J gene came from matching the DNA to germline, since TCRdb omits it. Germline V gene sequence: CDR1 EGSTGY, CDR2 YDSYTSSV. The CDR3 is made up of 12 amino acids. CDR3 coding DNA: TGTGCCGCCTGGGATGTCTATTATAAGAAACTCTTT. It specifies CAAWDVYYKKLF.

In its sample, this clone was seen many times. A far larger clone is just one base off, so this is likely a read error. This sample also contains other DNA sequences that code for the same CDR3. The chain is built from TRGV4 and TRGJ1 or TRGJ2. This CDR3 contains 15 residues. Germline loops: CDR1 EGSTGY, CDR2 YDSYTSSV. V was pared by 4 bases and J by 2 bases, with 11 bases of the junction left unmatched. CDR3 amino acids: CATWDGIPHYYKKLF. The CDR3 DNA follows: TGTGCCACCTGGGACGGTATTCCCCATTATTATAAGAAACTCTTT.

This clone was observed a few times. The protein given by TCRdb reflects a much larger clone and differs at residue 5 from this DNA's translation, likely from a read error; the protein shown is the DNA's translation. The CDR3 bases are TGTGCCTTGTGGGGGGTGCATGGGAGTTATAAGAAACTCTTT. Translated, it gives CALWGVHGSYKKLF. The chain employs TRGV9 and TRGJ1 or TRGJ2. Per the germline V gene, CDR1 is GITISATS and CDR2 is ISYDGTV (reference sequence). The CDR3 runs 14 residues.

This clone was picked up many times. The V gene is TRGV5, the J gene TRGJ1 or TRGJ2. TCRdb gives no J gene; it was assigned here by matching the DNA to germline. Germline V gene sequence: CDR1 VINAFY, CDR2 YDVSNSKD. V was pared by 0 bases and J by 3 bases, with 8 bases of the junction left unmatched. This CDR3 contains 15 residues. CDR3 DNA: TGTGCCACCTGGGACAGGCTAATCGGTTATTATAAGAAACTCTTT. Translation: CATWDRLIGYYKKLF.

This clone appeared a few times. The TCRdb protein comes from a much larger clone and disagrees with this DNA's translation at residue 15, likely due to a read error; the protein given here is derived from the DNA. This chain links TRGV9 with TRGJP. TCRdb gives no J gene; it was assigned here by matching the DNA to germline. Germline-derived CDR1 and CDR2 are GITISATS and ISYDGTV (reference sequence). The CDR3 contains 18 residues. The CDR3 region is CALWEDLTQELGKKVKVF. CDR3 in DNA: TGTGCCTTGTGGGAGGATCTTACCCAAGAGTTGGGCAAAAAAGTCAAGGTATTT.

This clone was found a few times. CDR3: CALWETRWGKKIKVF. CDR3 coding DNA: TGTGCCTTGTGGGAGACCCGATGGGGCAAAAAAATCAAGGTATTT. This sequence joins TRGV9 and TRGJP. TCRdb records no J gene; here it was assigned by comparing the DNA to germline. From germline, CDR1 is GITISATS and CDR2 ISYDGTV (reference sequence). CDR3 size: 15 residues. After removal of 3 bases from V and 12 bases from J, the junction contained 8 bases not matched to a gene.

This clone was seen a few times. A far larger clone is one nucleotide away, so this likely arose from a read error. The same CDR3 also results from other DNA sequences found in this sample. The chain combines TRGV9 with TRGJ1 or TRGJ2. The J gene was missing in TCRdb and was found by matching the end of the DNA to germline. Germline CDR1 reads GITISATS; CDR2 reads ISYDGTV (reference sequence). This CDR3 has 17 residues. The CDR3 DNA reads TGTGCCTTGTGGGAGTTTCCGATGTCTGAGAATTATTACAAGAAACTCTTT. It translates to CALWEFPMSENYYKKLF.

This clone was seen ten or more times. This sequence may be a read error, since a much larger clone differs from it by one base. The sample has other DNA sequences that encode this CDR3 too. The chain couples TRGV4 to TRGJ1 or TRGJ2. This CDR3 is 12 amino acids long. Germline-derived CDR1 and CDR2 are EGSTGY and YDSYTSSV. V lost 6 bases and J lost 3; bases outside the gene matches: 5. CDR3 nucleotides: TGTGCCACCTGGACTCCTTATTATAAGAAACTCTTT. It specifies CATWTPYYKKLF.

This clone was counted at least ten times. One base separates it from a far larger clone, so it is likely a read error. Additional DNA sequences in this sample encode the identical CDR3. The chain uses TRGV9 and TRGJP. As TCRdb names no J gene, one was assigned here on the basis of a DNA match to germline. Per germline, CDR1 GITISATS and CDR2 ISYDGTV (reference sequence). The CDR3 sequence is 18 residues long. CDR3 in DNA: TGTGCCTTGTGGGAGGTGACCCAATCGGAGTTGGGTAAAAAAATCAAGGTATTT. Its protein product is CALWEVTQSELGKKIKVF.

This clone has a count of ten or more. For this DNA, TCRdb reports the protein of a much larger clone, which diverges at residue 5, most likely from a read error; the protein presented here is translated directly from the DNA. This chain joins TRGV4 and TRGJ1 or TRGJ2. The CDR3 is made up of 14 amino acids. The germline gives CDR1 EGSTGY, CDR2 YDSYTSSV. The CDR3 loop reads CATWVGRVNYKKLF. The CDR3 nucleotides are TGTGCCACCTGGGTTGGGCGGGTGAATTATAAGAAACTCTTT.

This clone showed up just a few times. TCRdb's protein for this DNA is that of a much larger clone and differs from the translation at residue 5, likely a read error; the protein shown is the DNA translation. The V gene is TRGV9, the J gene TRGJP. No J segment appears in TCRdb, so it was assigned here by matching the sequence to germline. The CDR3 is made up of 20 amino acids. Germline V gene lookup returns CDR1 GITISATS and CDR2 ISYDGTV (reference sequence). Losses at the gene ends were 5 bases for V and 6 bases for J; bases not matched to a gene: 19. CDR3 sequence (DNA): TGTGCCTTGTGGGGGGTCTGGTCTCTATTAGGAGAGTTGGGCAAAAAAATCAAGGTATTT. Its translation: CALWGVWSLLGELGKKIKVF.

Concerning this clone: A far more abundant clone sits one base away, making this likely a read error. The same CDR3 also results from other DNA sequences found in this sample. The V gene is given as TRGV9, and no J gene call is available. CDR1 is GITISATS and CDR2 is ISYDGTV in the germline V gene (reference sequence). The CDR3 has 14 residues. The CDR3: CALWEVPFCYKKLF. CDR3 DNA sequence: TGTGCCTTGTGGGAGGTGCCCTTTTGTTATAAGAAGCTCTTT.

By sample fraction, this clone is medium-sized. The chain recombines TRGV5 with TRGJ1 or TRGJ2. The germline V gene has CDR1 VINAFY and CDR2 YDVSNSKD. V lost 0 bases and J lost 4; bases outside the gene matches: 6. There are 14 residues in the CDR3. CDR3 coding DNA: TGTGCCACCTGGGACAGGAGGGCCTATTATAAGAAACTCTTT. Protein sequence: CATWDRRAYYKKLF.

This clone was recorded at least ten times. TCRdb shows a much larger clone's protein in place of this DNA's translation, and the two differ at residue 10, likely through a read error; the protein shown is translated from the DNA. The rearrangement joins TRGV9 to TRGJ1 or TRGJ2. Here the J gene came from matching the DNA to germline, since TCRdb omits it. The CDR3 is 13 residues long. Looked up from germline, CDR1 is GITISATS and CDR2 is ISYDGTV (reference sequence). The CDR3 DNA reads TGTGCCTTGTGGGAGGTTATTTATTATGAGAAACTCTTT. Its translation is CALWEVIYYEKLF.